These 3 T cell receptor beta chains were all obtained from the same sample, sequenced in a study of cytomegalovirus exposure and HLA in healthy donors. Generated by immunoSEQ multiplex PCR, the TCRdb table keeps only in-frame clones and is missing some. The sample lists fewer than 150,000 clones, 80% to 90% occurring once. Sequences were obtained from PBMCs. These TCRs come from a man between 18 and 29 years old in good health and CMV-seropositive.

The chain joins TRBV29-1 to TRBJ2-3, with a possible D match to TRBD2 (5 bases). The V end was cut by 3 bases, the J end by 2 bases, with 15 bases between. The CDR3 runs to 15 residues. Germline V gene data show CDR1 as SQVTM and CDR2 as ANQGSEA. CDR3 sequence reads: CSVDGVEANTDTQYF. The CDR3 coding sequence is TGCAGCGTTGACGGGGTTGAGGCCAACACAGATACGCAGTATTTT.

This CDR3 is CASSEGRHGNEQYF. The DNA of the CDR3 is TGTGCCAGCAGTGAGGGCAGGCATGGCAACGAGCAGTACTTC. This chain joins TRBV25-1 and TRBJ2-7; D is unclear. The ends were cut back, 3 bases at V and 5 bases at J, with 14 bases in the middle. This CDR3 spans 14 amino acids. The V gene's germline CDR1 is MGHDK and CDR2 SYGVNS.

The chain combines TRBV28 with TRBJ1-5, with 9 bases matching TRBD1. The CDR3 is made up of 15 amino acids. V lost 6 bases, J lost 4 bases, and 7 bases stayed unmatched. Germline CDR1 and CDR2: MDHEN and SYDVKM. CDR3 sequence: CASRGGQGGNQPQHF. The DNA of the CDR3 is TGTGCCAGCAGAGGGGGACAGGGAGGTAATCAGCCCCAGCATTTT.